This T cell receptor (beta chain) was recorded in a study of blood T cell repertoires in COVID-19. In the study overall: COVID-19 samples, acute and convalescent, were from the United States, Italy and Spain. Nucleic acid was either cDNA or gDNA, and it came from T cells, B-cell-depleted T cells, or PBMCs.

Trimming left V 4 bases short and J 7 bases short, with 8 bases between. CDR3 length: 13 residues. Germline CDR1 reads MNHEY; CDR2 reads SMNVEV (reference sequence). Original processing notes: Counts of nucleated cells, estimated from reference gene primer amplification, were obtained. The table came from immunoSEQ multiplex PCR; TCRdb's copy has only in-frame clones and leaves some out. V and J calls and clone size come straight from that table; D and trimming were deduced from the DNA. Altogether about 54,000 clones are present, around 90% being singletons, with the ten largest covering roughly 8%. This clone is a singleton in its sample.

The sequence was collected from a middle-aged man with active COVID-19. The source material was peripheral blood. V usage is TRBV27 and J usage is TRBJ1-6, with D uncertain. CDR3 region: CASSSRHNSPLHF. The CDR3 DNA is TGTGCCAGCAGTTCCCGACACAATTCACCCCTCCACTTT.